These T cell receptor beta chains were read from a single sample in a study of blood T cell repertoires in COVID-19. Repertoires were generated with immunoSEQ multiplex PCR, while TCRdb's copy carries only in-frame clones and drops some. This sample yields roughly 30,000 clones, of which roughly 90% are seen a single time; around 8% belongs to the top ten. Material: peripheral blood. The receptor source for this set is a man in his sixties with COVID-19, enrolled during active disease. Each CDR3 is given with its conserved first and last residue. A D gene is named only where the DNA matches it firmly. For some rows the clone size is stated as once, few or many, or as a class when expanded; others skip it.

. TRBJ2-3 TRBV28 . CASSFPRGRASTDTQYF TGTGCCAGCAGTTTCCCAAGAGGTCGTGCTAGCACAGATACGCAGTATTTT
TRBD1 TRBJ2-2 TRBV11-2 . CASSDRDRSTGELFF TGTGCCAGCAGCGACCGGGACAGGTCGACCGGGGAGCTGTTTTTT
. TRBJ1-4 TRBV7-9 few CASSLLNEKLFF TGTGCCAGCAGCTTACTTAATGAAAAACTGTTTTTT
. TRBJ1-5 TRBV11-3 once CASSLTGNQPQHF TGTGCCAGCAGCTTAACGGGCAATCAGCCCCAGCATTTT
. TRBJ1-1 TRBV5-1 . CASSTMTGNTEAFF TGCGCCAGCAGCACCATGACAGGGAACACTGAAGCTTTCTTT
TRBD1 TRBJ2-5 TRBV18 . CASSPAGGFRETQYF TGTGCCAGCTCACCGGCAGGGGGCTTTCGGGAGACCCAGTACTTC
. TRBJ2-5 TRBV19 . CASSSRGSSETQYF TGTGCCAGTAGTAGCAGGGGTTCATCAGAGACCCAGTACTTC
. TRBJ2-3 TRBV7-3 . CASSREWARDTQYF TGTGCCAGCAGCCGGGAATGGGCTCGAGATACGCAGTATTTT
TRBD1 TRBJ1-2 TRBV5-1 once CASSVDRGFGYTF TGCGCCAGCAGCGTCGACAGGGGGTTCGGCTACACCTTC
. TRBJ2-2 TRBV10-1 once CASSDGDTGELFF TGCGCCAGCAGTGACGGGGACACCGGGGAGCTGTTTTTT
. TRBJ1-4 TRBV20-1 few CSAAGNEKLFF TGCAGTGCAGCAGGGAATGAAAAACTGTTTTTT
TRBD1 TRBJ1-1 TRBV27 . CASSPILTRDRNTEAFF TGTGCCAGCAGTCCTATATTAACCCGGGACAGAAACACTGAAGCTTTCTTT
TRBD2 TRBJ2-2 TRBV24-1 . CATSDWGTGNVLRTSGRTGELFF TGTGCCACCAGTGATTGGGGGACAGGGAATGTTTTAAGGACTAGCGGGCGCACCGGGGAGCTGTTTTTT
TRBD1 TRBJ1-2 TRBV28 . CASSLRLREWDRVKRSYGYTF TGTGCCAGCAGTTTAAGGCTTAGGGAGTGGGACAGGGTAAAAAGAAGCTATGGCTACACCTTC
TRBD1 TRBJ2-5 TRBV18 once CASSSTQGARETQYF TGTGCCAGCTCATCTACACAGGGGGCGCGGGAGACCCAGTACTTC
TRBD2 TRBJ2-1 TRBV11-3 . CASSLRGSGNEQFF TGTGCCAGCAGCTTGCGCGGGAGTGGCAATGAGCAGTTCTTC
TRBD2 TRBJ2-7 TRBV5-4 . CASSLEREAREQYF TGTGCCAGCAGCTTGGAACGGGAGGCTCGCGAGCAGTACTTC
. TRBJ1-5 TRBV6-5 . CASRPGDENQPQHF TGTGCCAGCAGGCCGGGAGACGAGAATCAGCCCCAGCATTTT
TRBD1 TRBJ1-2 TRBV5-6 . CASSLVTDRGYEYGYTF TGTGCCAGCAGCTTGGTAACGGACAGGGGGTACGAATATGGCTACACCTTC
TRBD1 TRBJ1-2 TRBV19 . CASIDRGSLHGYTF TGTGCCAGTATAGACAGGGGCTCTCTTCATGGCTACACCTTC
. TRBJ1-6 TRBV11-1 . CASSPRTFDNSPLHF TGTGCCAGCAGCCCCCGGACTTTTGATAATTCACCCCTCCACTTT
. TRBJ1-1 TRBV5-1 . CASSLTGLVGNTEAFF TGCGCCAGCAGCTTAACAGGGCTAGTAGGGAACACTGAAGCTTTCTTT
. TRBJ1-5 TRBV28 . CASSLSGRPQHF TGTGCCAGCAGTTTATCGGGGAGGCCCCAGCATTTT
TRBD2 TRBJ2-7 TRBV28 . CASSFVASGSYEQYF TGTGCCAGCAGTTTCGTTGCTAGCGGCTCCTACGAGCAGTACTTC
. TRBJ1-2 TRBV7-9 . CASSRDSYGYTF TGTGCCAGCAGCCGTGACAGTTATGGCTACACCTTC
TRBD2 TRBJ2-1 TRBV28 . CASSLSGGRAFIDEQFF TGTGCCAGCAGTTTGTCGGGCGGGAGGGCCTTTATAGATGAGCAGTTCTTC
TRBD1 TRBJ1-2 TRBV9 . CASSVGQGGYGYTF TGTGCCAGCAGCGTAGGACAGGGCGGCTATGGCTACACCTTC
. TRBJ2-7 TRBV5-1 few CASSLAELNGIEQYF TGCGCCAGCAGCTTGGCCGAATTAAACGGGATCGAGCAGTACTTC
. TRBJ2-3 TRBV3-1/TRBV3-2 . CASSHLDRSTDTQYF TGTGCCAGCAGCCATCTTGACAGGAGCACAGATACGCAGTATTTT
. TRBJ1-2 TRBV19 . CASNRAAGRPKNYGYTF TGTGCCAGTAACAGGGCGGCAGGCCGACCGAAAAACTATGGCTACACCTTC
TRBD1 TRBJ2-1 TRBV5-1 . CASSFGQVGLSEQFF TGCGCCAGCAGCTTCGGACAGGTCGGGTTAAGTGAGCAGTTCTTC
TRBD1 TRBJ1-2 TRBV10-3 . CAISEGRTGINYGYTF TGTGCCATCAGTGAGGGAAGGACAGGCATTAACTATGGCTACACCTTC
TRBD2 TRBJ2-7 TRBV4-3 . CASSSGTSSLYEQYF TGCGCCAGCAGCAGTGGGACTAGCAGTCTATACGAGCAGTACTTC
TRBD1 TRBJ1-4 TRBV4-1 few CASSGGPGQAALGEKLFF TGCGCCAGCAGCGGAGGACCGGGACAGGCGGCTTTAGGGGAAAAACTGTTTTTT
. TRBJ2-1 TRBV5-1 . CASKFSSADNEQFF TGCGCCAGCAAGTTTAGCTCAGCGGACAATGAGCAGTTCTTC
TRBD1 TRBJ1-6 TRBV23-1 . CASLDRPYNSPLHF TGCGCCAGCCTGGACAGGCCCTATAATTCACCCCTCCACTTT
. TRBJ2-1 TRBV7-9 once CASSPGLDEQFF TGTGCCAGCAGCCCGGGACTTGATGAGCAGTTCTTC
TRBD1 TRBJ1-2 TRBV7-2 . CASSSHRQGSNYGYTF TGTGCCAGCAGCTCCCATCGACAGGGCTCTAACTATGGCTACACCTTC
. TRBJ1-2 TRBV28 . CASSPRRGRSLRYGYTF TGTGCCAGCAGTCCAAGGAGGGGCAGATCCCTGAGATATGGCTACACCTTC
. TRBJ2-3 TRBV5-1 . CASSLNGGGGSDTQYF TGCGCCAGCAGCTTGAACGGTGGTGGGGGCTCAGATACGCAGTATTTT
. TRBJ2-7 TRBV10-3 . CAISDPTERQLGRWWEQYF TGTGCCATCAGTGACCCAACAGAACGGCAACTGGGGCGTTGGTGGGAGCAGTACTTC
. TRBJ2-7 TRBV2 . CASSRALEQYF TGTGCCAGCAGCAGGGCCCTCGAGCAGTACTTC
. TRBJ2-2 TRBV9 . CASREGIGELFF TGTGCCAGCAGGGAGGGGATCGGGGAGCTGTTTTTT